The T cell receptor (beta chain) under discussion was sequenced for a study of blood T cell repertoires in COVID-19. Turning to the study itself: Donors in the United States, Italy and Spain gave samples during acute or convalescent COVID-19. Sources were T cells, B-cell-depleted T cells, or PBMCs; the material itself was cDNA or gDNA.

As processed by the authors: Amplification of reference gene primers provided the estimated nucleated cell counts. The repertoire was sequenced with immunoSEQ multiplex PCR; TCRdb's copy has only in-frame clones and lacks some. The DNA gave D and trimming, while V, J and clone size come from that table. The table has roughly 250,000 clones, more than 75% seen once; the top ten hold 2.3%. The sample taken for sequencing was PBMCs or T cells enriched from blood (not recorded which). The clonotype comes from a woman between 40 and 50 years old with acute COVID-19.

This chain's CDR3 is CASSPIAMNTEAFF. As DNA, the CDR3 is TGTGCCAGCAGCCCCATCGCGATGAACACTGAAGCTTTCTTT. The chain has TRBV7-9 and TRBJ1-1, with no clear D. Looked up from germline, CDR1 is SEHNR and CDR2 is FQNEAQ (reference sequence). V lost 5 bases to trimming and J lost 0 bases, with 10 bases between them. This CDR3 has 14 amino acids.